Sequencing of this T cell receptor beta chain was carried out in a study of identical twins. TCRdb called the 5' RACE reads again in MiXCR, with one record for every CDR3 protein. Counted here are 1.5 million to 2 million distinct CDR3 sequences, less than 35% occurring once; the ten biggest clones make up around 0.3%. The material sequenced was cord blood. The clonotype comes from a newborn girl in good health.

For the CDR3, the DNA is TGTGCCAGCCGAGCGCGCCTCACCCACAATGAGCAGTTCTTC. It is translated as CASRARLTHNEQFF. The gene calls are TRBV12-3 or TRBV12-4 and TRBJ2-1, with unresolved D. V gave up 8 bases and J gave up 5 bases, with 16 bases separating them. The CDR3 length is 14 residues.